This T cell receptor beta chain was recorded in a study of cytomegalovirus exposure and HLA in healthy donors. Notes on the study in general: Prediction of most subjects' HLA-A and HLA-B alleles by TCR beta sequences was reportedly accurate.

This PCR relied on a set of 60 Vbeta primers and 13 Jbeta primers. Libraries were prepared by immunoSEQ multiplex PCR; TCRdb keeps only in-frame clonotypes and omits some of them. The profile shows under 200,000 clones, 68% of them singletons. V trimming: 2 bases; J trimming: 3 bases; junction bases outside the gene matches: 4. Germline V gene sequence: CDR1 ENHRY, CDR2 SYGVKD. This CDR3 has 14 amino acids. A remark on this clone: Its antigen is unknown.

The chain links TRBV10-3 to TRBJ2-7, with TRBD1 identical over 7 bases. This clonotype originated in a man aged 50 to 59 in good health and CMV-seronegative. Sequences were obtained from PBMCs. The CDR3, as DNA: TGTGCCATCAGTGAGGAGCCAGGGGGCTACGAGCAGTACTTC. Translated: CAISEEPGGYEQYF.